One sample yielded the 14 T cell receptor beta chains listed below, sequenced in a study of CD8 T cells in cerebrospinal fluid in Alzheimer's disease. TCRdb re-called the 10x single-cell sequencing reads, yielding one record per CDR3 amino acid sequence without DNA. The table lists around 1,000 distinct CDR3 sequences, with roughly 14% in the top ten. Specimen: cerebrospinal fluid. The receptors were gathered from a human donor in good health.

This clonotype shows up as medium-sized by frequency. The chain links TRBV15 to TRBJ2-3. Germline V gene sequence: CDR1 LNHNV, CDR2 YYDKDF (reference sequence). This CDR3 comprises 11 residues. The CDR3 loop reads CATSRADTQYF.

Measured by frequency, this clonotype is large (0.1 to 1%). This sequence joins TRBV20-1 and TRBJ2-3; TCRdb's D gene call, TRBD1, goes unchecked for lack of DNA. The CDR3 extends over 15 amino acids. Germline V CDR1 and CDR2: DFQATT, SNEGSKA (reference sequence). CDR3 sequence: CSARGAGGLTDTQYF.

By frequency, this clonotype is medium-sized. The gene calls are TRBV6-5 and TRBJ2-7; TCRdb reports TRBD2, a call that lacks DNA to check it against. This CDR3 comprises 14 residues. Germline lookup yields CDR1 MNHEY and CDR2 SVGAGI. The CDR3 protein is CASSPSGGTYEQYF.

This clonotype is deemed large by its frequency. The genes are TRBV7-9 and TRBJ2-1. This CDR3 spans 12 amino acids. Germline CDR1 is SEHNR and CDR2 is FQNEAQ (reference sequence). The CDR3 here is CASSLDRYEQFF. Full variable domain (outside the CDR3, taken from reference TRBV7-9 and TRBJ2-1): DTGVSQNPRHKITKRGQNVTFRCDPISEHNRLYWYRQTLGQGPEFLTYFQNEAQLEKSRLLSDRFSAERPKGSFSTLEIQRTEQGDSAMYLCASSLDRYEQFFGPGTRLTVL.

This clonotype ranks as large in terms of frequency. This chain uses TRBV20-1 with TRBJ1-1; TCRdb indicates TRBD1, and absent DNA this call remains unverified. There are 17 residues in the CDR3. Germline-derived CDR1 and CDR2 are DFQATT and SNEGSKA (reference sequence). The CDR3 loop is CSANGRQTLISNTEAFF.

By frequency, this clonotype registers medium-sized. The gene calls are TRBV6-4 and TRBJ2-1; TCRdb selects TRBD2, and the lack of DNA leaves this call unchecked. Germline lookup yields CDR1 MRHNA and CDR2 SNTAGT. This CDR3 has 17 amino acids. The CDR3: CASNPDPGTSGGSGQFF.

V is TRBV5-4 and J is TRBJ2-7; TCRdb selects TRBD2, and the lack of DNA leaves this call unchecked. From germline, CDR1 is SGHNT and CDR2 YYREEE (reference sequence). The CDR3 loop spans 13 amino acids. The CDR3 here is CASSVGLDYEQYF.

This clonotype is called medium-sized based on its frequency. The J gene is TRBJ1-2, the V gene TRBV30; TCRdb gives TRBD1 as the D gene, but with no DNA this cannot be confirmed. Per germline, CDR1 GTSNPN and CDR2 SVGIG (reference sequence). This CDR3 is built from 14 residues. The CDR3 region is CAWAFRQGMGGYTF.

According to its frequency, this clonotype is medium-sized. The chain has TRBV30 and TRBJ1-2. The CDR3 has 14 amino acids. Germline V lookup: CDR1 GTSNPN, CDR2 SVGIG (reference sequence). CDR3 amino acids: CAWTSLRAVNGYTF.

In terms of frequency, this clonotype is medium-sized. The V call is TRBV29-1, the J call TRBJ1-2. This CDR3 is built from 12 residues. Germline CDR1 reads SQVTM; CDR2 reads ANQGSEA. This chain's CDR3 is CSVAGTSAGYTF.

By frequency, this clonotype registers medium-sized. J is TRBJ1-5 and V is TRBV19. The germline gives CDR1 LNHDA, CDR2 SQIVND (reference sequence). The CDR3 is made up of 14 amino acids. This CDR3 is CASSGLGGNQPQHF. Combining the CDR3 with reference TRBV19 and TRBJ1-5 gives the whole variable domain DGGITQSPKYLFRKEGQNVTLSCEQNLNHDAMYWYRQDPGQGLRLIYYSQIVNDFQKGDIAEGYSVSREKKESFPLTVTSAQKNPTAFYLCASSGLGGNQPQHFGDGTRLSIL.

By frequency, this clonotype registers medium-sized. The rearrangement joins TRBV6-2 or TRBV6-3 to TRBJ1-5; TCRdb designates TRBD1, a call that cannot be tested without DNA. Germline values: CDR1 MNHEY, CDR2 SVGEGT. The CDR3 loop spans 14 amino acids. This CDR3 reads CASRTTGGNQPQHF.

This clonotype ranks as medium-sized in terms of frequency. V gene TRBV7-9 combines with J gene TRBJ2-7; the D call from TCRdb, TRBD2, cannot be confirmed without DNA. The CDR3 consists of 14 residues. CDR1 SEHNR and CDR2 FQNEAQ come from the germline V gene (reference sequence). CDR3 region: CASSKRGDAYEQYF. Supplemented by reference TRBV7-9 and TRBJ2-7, the full variable domain reads DTGVSQNPRHKITKRGQNVTFRCDPISEHNRLYWYRQTLGQGPEFLTYFQNEAQLEKSRLLSDRFSAERPKGSFSTLEIQRTEQGDSAMYLCASSKRGDAYEQYFGPGTRLTVT.

Measured by frequency, this clonotype is large (0.1 to 1%). The CDR3 region is CSASGELAAQIYGYTF. This chain connects TRBV20-1 to TRBJ1-2. Germline assignment: CDR1 DFQATT and CDR2 SNEGSKA (reference sequence). This CDR3 has 16 residues.